The 25 T cell receptor beta chains below all came from one sample that was sequenced in a study of shared clonotypes between healthy human individuals. Generated by immunoSEQ multiplex PCR, the TCRdb table keeps only in-frame clones and is missing some. Of about 1.1 million clones listed, about 84% were seen once; the top ten hold roughly 0.57%. The specimen sequenced was memory CD4+ T cells from PBMCs. Subset defined: CD45RA-negative fraction. The receptors derive from a young man in good health. Some clones in this sample may be carry-over from other donors' samples.

The rearrangement uses TRBV5-1 and TRBJ2-1, with TRBD2 matching over 8 bases. After removal of 0 bases from V and 4 bases from J, the junction contained 3 bases not matched to a gene. Germline V gives CDR1 SGHRS, CDR2 YFSETQ. CDR3 length: 15 residues. In DNA, the CDR3 is TGCGCCAGCAGCTTGGTAACTAGCGGTTACAATGAGCAGTTCTTC. Its translation: CASSLVTSGYNEQFF. Together with reference TRBV5-1 and TRBJ2-1, the CDR3 gives the full variable domain: KAGVTQTPRYLIKTRGQQVTLSCSPISGHRSVSWYQQTPGQGLQFLFEYFSETQRNKGNFPGRFSGRQFSNSRSEMNVSTLELGDSALYLCASSLVTSGYNEQFFGPGTRLTVL.

The chain combines TRBV6-1 with TRBJ2-5; a possible D gene is TRBD1 (5 bases). Trimming removed 2 bases at V and 4 bases at J, with 23 bases between. This CDR3 is built from 18 residues. Germline CDR1 and CDR2: MNHNS and SASEGT. The CDR3 loop reads CASSEHGQASRGRETQYF. The CDR3 DNA reads TGTGCCAGCAGTGAACACGGGCAGGCCAGTAGGGGCAGAGAGACCCAGTACTTC.

This clone was detected ten times or more. In DNA form, the CDR3 reads TGCGCCAGCAGCTTGTTCTCGGCTGTCTCAAATGAGCAGTTCTTC. It codes for CASSLFSAVSNEQFF. This chain connects TRBV5-1 to TRBJ2-1; D unclear. This CDR3 region has 15 residues. Trimming left V 1 base short and J 7 bases short, with 15 bases between. Germline CDR1 SGHRS, CDR2 YFSETQ.

The genes are TRBV27 and TRBJ2-3; TRBD2 matches 14 bases. The junction had 4 bases not matched to a gene; V was cut back by 4 bases and J by 1 base. From germline, CDR1 is MNHEY and CDR2 SMNVEV (reference sequence). The CDR3 extends over 17 amino acids. The CDR3 loop reads CASSSGLAGGRTDTQYF. The DNA for the CDR3 is TGTGCCAGCAGTTCAGGACTAGCGGGAGGACGCACAGATACGCAGTATTTT.

This clone has a single count. This chain joins TRBV5-6 and TRBJ2-3; D is unclear. Between the trimmed V and J ends, which lost 4 bases and 6 bases, there was a span of 12 bases. The CDR3 covers 13 residues. The germline CDR1 and CDR2 sequences are SGHDT and YYEEEE. The CDR3 loop reads CASSRKPRDTQYF. CDR3 bases: TGTGCCAGCAGCCGTAAACCGAGGGATACGCAGTATTTT.

This clone was seen a single time. The V call is TRBV2, the J call TRBJ2-1; D is unresolved. The CDR3 covers 13 residues. The V end lost 2 bases, the J end lost 4 bases, and 6 bases lay between the germline ends. Germline values: CDR1 SNHLY, CDR2 FYNNEI. CDR3 sequence (DNA): TGTGCCAGCAGTGAAACCAGATACAATGAGCAGTTCTTC. Encoded protein: CASSETRYNEQFF.

V gene TRBV18 combines with J gene TRBJ1-1; 9 bases are shared with TRBD1. Germline CDR1 and CDR2: KGHSH and LQKENI. This CDR3 is 16 amino acids long. After removal of 5 bases from V and 0 bases from J, the junction contained 7 bases not matched to a gene. DNA for the CDR3: TGTGCCAGCTCATCCACCGGGACAGGGATGAACACTGAAGCTTTCTTT. Amino acid sequence: CASSSTGTGMNTEAFF.

In the case of this clone: At the DNA level, this CDR3 is encoded by other sequences in the same sample as well. The V call is TRBV9, the J call TRBJ2-1; 10 positions match TRBD2. The CDR3 consists of 15 residues. Germline V gene sequence: CDR1 SGDLS, CDR2 YYNGEE. Losses at the gene ends were 4 bases for V and 5 bases for J; bases not matched to a gene: 6. DNA for the CDR3: TGTGCCAGCAGCCCCCGGACTAGCGGTAACAATGAGCAGTTCTTC. It codes for CASSPRTSGNNEQFF.

V is TRBV2 and J is TRBJ2-5; TRBD2 matches at 9 bases. The tail of the sequence fits TRBJ2-7 better, so the J call may be wrong. Germline loops: CDR1 SNHLY, CDR2 FYNNEI. The CDR3 totals 14 residues. The CDR3 loop is CASSFSGSSYEQYF. DNA of the CDR3: TGTGCCAGCAGTTTTAGCGGGAGCTCCTACGAGCAGTACTTC.

The chain has TRBV15 and TRBJ1-1; 10 positions match TRBD1. J gave up 5 bases and V 1 base, and 13 bases lay outside the gene matches. CDR3 size: 18 residues. CDR1 and CDR2 from the germline V gene are LNHNV and YYDKDF (reference sequence). CDR3 sequence: CATSRARRTGGARTEAFF. The CDR3 nucleotides are TGTGCCACCAGCAGAGCTCGTAGGACAGGGGGTGCAAGGACTGAAGCTTTCTTT.

J is TRBJ2-7 and V is TRBV4-2; possibly TRBD2 for D (6 bases). The CDR3 length is 14 residues. Trimming pared 6 bases from V and 3 bases from J, leaving 15 bases between. Germline CDR1 reads LGHNA; CDR2 reads YNFKEQ. CDR3 in amino acids: CASRYSEGNYEQYF. CDR3 bases: TGTGCCAGCAGATACTCGGAGGGAAACTACGAGCAGTACTTC.

This clone was picked up many times. Other nucleotide sequences from this sample produce the same CDR3. The chain joins TRBV5-1 to TRBJ1-1; D is perhaps TRBD1 (5 bases). Germline V gene sequence: CDR1 SGHRS, CDR2 YFSETQ. Trimming cost V 0 bases and J 5 bases, with 11 bases left between them. The CDR3 totals 14 residues. Here the CDR3 DNA reads TGCGCCAGCAGCTTGGGTCAGGGTGAGACTGAAGCTTTCTTT. This encodes CASSLGQGETEAFF.

The chain carries TRBV6-1 and TRBJ2-4; the D gene is possibly TRBD2 (5 bases). The V gene's germline CDR1 is MNHNS and CDR2 SASEGT. The CDR3 spans 18 residues. Trimming took off 4 bases at V and 2 bases at J, with 21 bases between the two ends. The DNA for the CDR3 is TGTGCCAGCAGTGTTATGGACTTTCCACGACTTACCAAAAACATTCAGTACTTC. Encoded protein: CASSVMDFPRLTKNIQYF.

The CDR3 region has the DNA TGTGCCAGCAAGGGGGCACAGGTCGGGGAGACCCAGTACTTC. Translated, it gives CASKGAQVGETQYF. J is TRBJ2-5 and V is TRBV28; 7 nucleotides align to TRBD1. The CDR3 length is 14 residues. The V gene's germline CDR1 is MDHEN and CDR2 SYDVKM. J was trimmed by 5 bases and V by 7 bases; bases with no gene match: 10.

The chain is built from TRBV11-2 and TRBJ2-5, with TRBD2 matching 8 bases. J gave up 2 bases and V 1 base, and 6 bases lay outside the gene matches. The V gene's germline CDR1 is SGHAT and CDR2 FQNNGV. This CDR3 has 16 amino acids. CDR3 region: CASSLVSLAGQETQYF. CDR3 nucleotide sequence: TGTGCCAGCAGCTTAGTGTCGCTAGCGGGTCAAGAGACCCAGTACTTC.

The gene calls are TRBV5-4 and TRBJ2-7, with 10 bases identical to TRBD1. V was pared by 4 bases and J by 0 bases, with 4 bases of the junction left unmatched. CDR3 length equals 15 residues. Germline lookup yields CDR1 SGHNT and CDR2 YYREEE (reference sequence). As DNA, the CDR3 is TGTGCCAGCAGCGGACAGGGGGGGCTCTCCTACGAGCAGTACTTC. Its protein is CASSGQGGLSYEQYF.

CDR3 DNA sequence: TGTGCCACCAGCAGAGATATCAGGCGGGAGAGGGGGGAGACCCAGTACTTC. Its translation is CATSRDIRRERGETQYF. The chain has TRBV15 and TRBJ2-5, with D possibly TRBD2 on 7 matching bases. This CDR3 is built from 17 residues. Germline V CDR1 and CDR2: LNHNV, YYDKDF (reference sequence). Trimming stripped 0 bases from V and 5 bases from J, with 19 bases between.

This clone appeared a few times. This specimen includes other DNA sequences encoding the same CDR3. The CDR3 is CAWSVQGANEQYF. The CDR3 DNA sequence: TGTGCCTGGAGTGTACAGGGGGCCAACGAGCAGTACTTC. The V and J genes are TRBV30 and TRBJ2-7, with 9 bases lining up with TRBD1. This CDR3 contains 13 residues. The junction had 2 bases not matched to a gene; V was cut back by 0 bases and J by 5 bases. The germline gives CDR1 GTSNPN, CDR2 SVGIG (reference sequence).

CDR3 in amino acids: CASSYETSGELFF. Here the CDR3 DNA reads TGTGCCAGCAGTTACGAGACTAGCGGGGAGCTGTTTTTT. The J gene is TRBJ2-2, the V gene TRBV6-5, with TRBD2 as a possible D gene (6 bases). V was pared by 2 bases and J by 7 bases, with 8 bases between. The CDR3 is made up of 13 amino acids. Germline V gene data show CDR1 as MNHEY and CDR2 as SVGAGI.

V usage is TRBV7-8 and J usage is TRBJ2-5, with TRBD2 matching 8 bases. The CDR3 consists of 16 residues. Trimming cost V 1 base and J 5 bases; bases outside gene matches: 9. CDR1 and CDR2 from the germline V gene are SGHVS and FQNEAQ. Here the CDR3 DNA reads TGTGCCAGCAGCTTAGTATACGGGAGGGCCGTTGAGACCCAGTACTTC. Protein: CASSLVYGRAVETQYF.

The V and J genes are TRBV4-1 and TRBJ1-3, with TRBD1 as a possible D gene (6 bases). Trimming took off 4 bases at V and 2 bases at J, with 18 bases between the two ends. The CDR3 length is 17 residues. Germline values: CDR1 MGHRA, CDR2 YSYEKL. CDR3 DNA sequence: TGCGCCAGCAGCCCAAGAGAAATACAGGGAGCTGGAAACACCATATATTTT. This sequence encodes CASSPREIQGAGNTIYF.

This chain links TRBV5-1 with TRBJ1-1, with D unclear. The germline V gene has CDR1 SGHRS and CDR2 YFSETQ. This CDR3 is 14 amino acids long. Trimming took 4 bases from V and 5 from J, leaving 15 bases between them. The CDR3 loop is CASSMGTLETEAFF. As DNA, the CDR3 is TGCGCCAGCAGCATGGGAACCCTCGAGACTGAAGCTTTCTTT.

V and J are TRBV7-2 and TRBJ1-2, with D uncertain. V lost 5 bases, J lost 4 bases, and 14 bases lay in between. Germline values: CDR1 SGHTA, CDR2 FQGNSA. The CDR3 spans 14 residues. CDR3: CASSPRPGRYGYTF. CDR3 bases: TGTGCCAGCAGCCCCCGACCTGGCCGCTATGGCTACACCTTC.

This sequence joins TRBV7-2 and TRBJ1-1; D unresolved. CDR3 length: 11 residues. Germline CDR1 reads SGHTA; CDR2 reads FQGNSA. V lost 7 bases to trimming and J lost 7 bases, with 10 bases between them. The CDR3 sequence is CASKQGIEAFF. For the CDR3, the DNA is TGTGCCAGCAAACAAGGAATTGAAGCTTTCTTT. The full variable domain, with the rest looked up from reference TRBV7-2 and TRBJ1-1, is GAGVSQSPSNKVTEKGKDVELRCDPISGHTALYWYRQSLGQGLEFLIYFQGNSAPDKSGLPSDRFSAERTGGSVSTLTIQRTQQEDSAVYLCASKQGIEAFFGQGTRLTVV.

The rearrangement joins TRBV29-1 to TRBJ2-3, with D possibly matching TRBD1 (6 bases). The V gene lost 4 bases and the J gene lost 1 base, with 12 bases spanning the gap. The CDR3 sequence is 14 residues long. The germline V gene has CDR1 SQVTM and CDR2 ANQGSEA. The CDR3 reads CSVVRGGGTDTQYF. The CDR3 DNA sequence: TGCAGCGTTGTACGAGGGGGAGGCACAGATACGCAGTATTTT.